The 14 T cell receptor beta chains in this list originate from one sample, sequenced in a study of CD8 T cells in ankylosing spondylitis (dated by TCRdb to the late 2010s). Library generation was performed with 5' RACE. The sequencing machine was an Illumina HiSeq 2500. Using fastp trimming at Q25 and MiXCR clonotype assembly, TCRdb reanalyzed the public sequencing data and kept in-frame beta chains. One record per CDR3 amino acid sequence lists the most common genes and DNA. In all, the sample holds around 300,000 distinct CDR3 sequences, and around 21% of those were seen once. Around 3.2% of the sample is taken by the ten largest. Source material: blood, either unsorted or a sorted T cell fraction (not recorded which). These receptors were obtained from a female donor with ankylosing spondylitis or in good health (not recorded which).

This clonotype was detected a few times. The V gene is TRBV4-3, the J gene TRBJ1-1; TRBD1 aligns across 10 bases. Germline CDR1 is LGHNA and CDR2 is YSLEER. Germline trimming cut 5 bases from V and 5 bases from J; bases unmatched to any gene: 5. The CDR3 extends over 14 amino acids. The CDR3 protein is CASSFGTGETEAFF. The CDR3 DNA sequence: TGCGCCAGCAGCTTCGGGACAGGGGAAACTGAAGCTTTCTTT.

V gene TRBV29-1 combines with J gene TRBJ2-5; D unresolved. Germline CDR1 SQVTM, CDR2 ANQGSEA. CDR3 length: 10 amino acids. The V end was cut by 7 bases, the J end by 5 bases, with 8 bases between. In DNA, the CDR3 is TGCAGCGACGCGATGGAGACCCAGTACTTC. This encodes CSDAMETQYF. The full variable domain, completed using reference TRBV29-1 and TRBJ2-5, is SAVISQKPSRDICQRGTSLTIQCQVDSQVTMMFWYRQQPGQSLTLIATANQGSEATYESGFVIDKFPISRPNLTFSTLTVSNMSPEDSSIYLCSDAMETQYFGPGTRLLVL.

This clonotype was detected ten times or more. The rearrangement uses TRBV20-1 and TRBJ2-1, with 12 nucleotides matching TRBD2. Trimming cost V 4 bases and J 7 bases; bases outside gene matches: 8. The CDR3 consists of 15 residues. CDR1 and CDR2 from the germline V gene are DFQATT and SNEGSKA (reference sequence). The CDR3, as DNA: TGCAGTGCTATTCGCTTAGGACTAGCGGGGAATGAGCAGTTCTTC. This translates into CSAIRLGLAGNEQFF.

The V and J genes are TRBV7-9 and TRBJ1-1; D may be TRBD1 (5 bases). The CDR3 runs 14 residues. V lost 4 bases to trimming and J lost 3 bases, with 12 bases between them. CDR1 and CDR2 from the germline V gene are SEHNR and FQNEAQ (reference sequence). The DNA for the CDR3 is TGTGCCAGCAGCTCGAATCTCAGGGACACTGAAGCTTTCTTT. Its protein is CASSSNLRDTEAFF.

The gene calls are TRBV4-3 and TRBJ1-2; no reliable D call. Trimming removed 1 base at V and 4 bases at J, with 13 bases between. In germline, CDR1 is LGHNA, CDR2 YSLEER. The CDR3 runs 15 residues. This chain's CDR3 is CASSQVYTVGYGYTF. DNA of the CDR3: TGCGCCAGCAGCCAAGTGTATACAGTGGGCTATGGCTACACCTTC.

This clonotype has a count of ten or more. The chain links TRBV20-1 to TRBJ2-5; tentative D call: TRBD2 (6 bases). Germline V CDR1 and CDR2: DFQATT, SNEGSKA (reference sequence). Trimming removed 6 bases at V and 5 bases at J, with 13 bases between. The CDR3 sequence is 12 residues long. The CDR3: CSATLARETQYF. In DNA form, the CDR3 reads TGCAGTGCGACTCTAGCGCGGGAGACCCAGTACTTC.

This clonotype was seen a few times. The chain uses TRBV7-9 and TRBJ2-3, with D unresolved. CDR3 length: 13 amino acids. Germline lookup yields CDR1 SEHNR and CDR2 FQNEAQ (reference sequence). Trimming shortened V by 4 bases and J by 5 bases, and 10 bases separated the two germline ends. The CDR3 DNA reads as TGTGCCAGCAGCTCCCCCGTCGGAGATACGCAGTATTTT. Translating it yields CASSSPVGDTQYF.

This rearrangement joins TRBV6-2 or TRBV6-3 to TRBJ2-7, with 9 bases identical to TRBD2. Germline V gives CDR1 MNHEY, CDR2 SVGEGT. The CDR3 totals 15 residues. V shed 0 bases and J 5 bases; nucleotides not matched to a gene: 5. The CDR3 loop reads CASSYSGAGGNEQYF. As DNA, the CDR3 is TGTGCCAGCAGTTACTCGGGAGCGGGAGGTAACGAGCAGTACTTC.

The chain combines TRBV15 with TRBJ2-5; D is unresolved. CDR1 is LNHNV and CDR2 is YYDKDF in the germline V gene (reference sequence). The CDR3 loop spans 13 amino acids. Trimming left V 5 bases short and J 2 bases short, with 9 bases between. The chain's CDR3 is CATSFALQETQYF. In nucleotides, the CDR3 is TGTGCCACCAGCTTTGCCTTGCAAGAGACCCAGTACTTC.

There are many counts of this clonotype. The rearrangement links TRBV29-1 to TRBJ1-1; TRBD1 is a possible D gene (5 bases). This CDR3 region has 11 residues. Germline CDR1 SQVTM, CDR2 ANQGSEA. V lost 4 bases to trimming and J lost 3 bases, with 6 bases between them. The CDR3 is CSVAGYTEAFF. CDR3 in DNA: TGCAGCGTTGCAGGGTACACTGAAGCTTTCTTT.

This chain joins TRBV6-1 and TRBJ1-1; tentatively, D is TRBD1 (6 bases). CDR1 is MNHNS, CDR2 SASEGT, per germline. CDR3 size: 14 residues. The V gene lost 6 bases and the J gene lost 0 bases, with 11 bases spanning the gap. The chain's CDR3 is CASRTRGMNTEAFF. DNA for the CDR3: TGTGCCAGCAGGACAAGGGGGATGAACACTGAAGCTTTCTTT.

The V and J genes are TRBV28 and TRBJ2-1, with TRBD1 as a possible D gene (5 bases). CDR3 length: 17 amino acids. In germline, CDR1 is MDHEN, CDR2 SYDVKM. Trimming removed 6 bases at V and 0 bases at J, with 18 bases between. CDR3 bases: TGTGCCAGCAGACCGCCCTCAGGGCACTCCTCCTACAATGAGCAGTTCTTC. Protein sequence: CASRPPSGHSSYNEQFF.

J is TRBJ2-2 and V is TRBV7-2; possibly TRBD1 for D (5 bases). Germline loops: CDR1 SGHTA, CDR2 FQGNSA. Trimming pared 1 base from V and 5 bases from J, leaving 11 bases between. This CDR3 region has 15 residues. In nucleotides, the CDR3 is TGTGCCAGCAGCTTAGTCAGGGAAGTAACCGGGGAGCTGTTTTTT. It encodes CASSLVREVTGELFF. The full variable domain, completed using reference TRBV7-2 and TRBJ2-2, is GAGVSQSPSNKVTEKGKDVELRCDPISGHTALYWYRQSLGQGLEFLIYFQGNSAPDKSGLPSDRFSAERTGGSVSTLTIQRTQQEDSAVYLCASSLVREVTGELFFGEGSRLTVL.

The chain couples TRBV20-1 to TRBJ2-3, with D hard to call. Germline loops: CDR1 DFQATT, CDR2 SNEGSKA (reference sequence). Trimming removed 4 bases from V and 5 bases from J, with 10 bases in between. The CDR3 runs to 12 residues. The CDR3 is CSAIGSKDTQYF. The DNA for the CDR3 is TGCAGTGCTATAGGAAGTAAAGATACGCAGTATTTT.